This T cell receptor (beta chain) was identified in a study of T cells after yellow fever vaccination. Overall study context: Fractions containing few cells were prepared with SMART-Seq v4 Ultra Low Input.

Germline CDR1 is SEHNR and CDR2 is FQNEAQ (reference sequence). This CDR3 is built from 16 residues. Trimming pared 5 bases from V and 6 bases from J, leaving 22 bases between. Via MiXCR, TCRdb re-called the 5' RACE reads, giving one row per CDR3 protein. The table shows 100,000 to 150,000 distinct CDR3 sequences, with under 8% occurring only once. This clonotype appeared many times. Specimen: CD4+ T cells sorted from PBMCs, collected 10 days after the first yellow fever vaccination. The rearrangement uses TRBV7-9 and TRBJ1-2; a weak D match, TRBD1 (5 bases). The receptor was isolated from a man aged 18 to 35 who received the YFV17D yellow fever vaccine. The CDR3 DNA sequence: TGTGCCAGCAGCGTAGGGGCTGTGGACAACGGACATGGCTACACCTTC. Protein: CASSVGAVDNGHGYTF.